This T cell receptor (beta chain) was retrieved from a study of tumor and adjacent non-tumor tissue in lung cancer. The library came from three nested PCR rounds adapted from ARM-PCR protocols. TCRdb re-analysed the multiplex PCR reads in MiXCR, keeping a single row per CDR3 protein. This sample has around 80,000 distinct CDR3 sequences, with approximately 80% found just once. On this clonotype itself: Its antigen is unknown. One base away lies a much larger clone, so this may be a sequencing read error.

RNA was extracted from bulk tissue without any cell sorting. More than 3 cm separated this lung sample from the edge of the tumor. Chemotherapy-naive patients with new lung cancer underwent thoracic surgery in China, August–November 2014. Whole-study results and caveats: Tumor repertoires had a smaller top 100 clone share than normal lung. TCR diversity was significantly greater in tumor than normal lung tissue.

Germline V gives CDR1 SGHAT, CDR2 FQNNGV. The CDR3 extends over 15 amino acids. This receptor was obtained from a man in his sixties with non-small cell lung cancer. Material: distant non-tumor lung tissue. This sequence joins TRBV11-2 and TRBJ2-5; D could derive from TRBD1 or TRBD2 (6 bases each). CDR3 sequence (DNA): TGTGCCTGCAGCTTGAACCGGGGGCGACAAGAGACCCAGTACTTC. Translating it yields CACSLNRGRQETQYF.